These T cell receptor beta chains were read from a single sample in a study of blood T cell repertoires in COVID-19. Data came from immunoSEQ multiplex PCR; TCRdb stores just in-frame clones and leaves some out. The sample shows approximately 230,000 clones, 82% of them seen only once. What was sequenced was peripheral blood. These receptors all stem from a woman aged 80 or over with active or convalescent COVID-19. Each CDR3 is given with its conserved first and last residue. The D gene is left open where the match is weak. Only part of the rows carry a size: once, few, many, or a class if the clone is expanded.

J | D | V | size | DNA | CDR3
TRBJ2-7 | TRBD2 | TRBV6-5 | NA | TGTGCCAGCAGTTACCGACTAGCGGGGTACTACGAGCAGTACTTC | CASSYRLAGYYEQYF
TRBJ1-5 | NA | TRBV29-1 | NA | TGCAGCGTTGGGGCAGGGAACAATCAGCCCCAGCATTTT | CSVGAGNNQPQHF
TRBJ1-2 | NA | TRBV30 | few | TGTGCCTGGAGTGTACTCGGGTTTCGGAATGGCTACACCTTC | CAWSVLGFRNGYTF
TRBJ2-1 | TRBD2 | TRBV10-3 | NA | TGTGCCATCAGTGAGTCGTCGGGGAGGGCCTCGGGCAATGAGCAGTTCTTC | CAISESSGRASGNEQFF
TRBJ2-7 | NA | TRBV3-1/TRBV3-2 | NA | TGTGCCAGCAGCCAAGTCCTCTACGAGCAGTACTTC | CASSQVLYEQYF
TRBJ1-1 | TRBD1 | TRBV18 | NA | TGTGCCAGCTCACTCGGACAGGGGGCCCTGAACACTGAAGCTTTCTTT | CASSLGQGALNTEAFF
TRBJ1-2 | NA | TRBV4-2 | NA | TGTGCCAGCAGCCAAGATCTGACAGATAACTATGGCTACACCTTC | CASSQDLTDNYGYTF
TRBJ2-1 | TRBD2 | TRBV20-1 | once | TGCAGTGCTAGTAGGGGCGCTAGCGGGAGGGATGAGCAGTTCTTC | CSASRGASGRDEQFF
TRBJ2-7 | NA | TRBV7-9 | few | TGTGCCAGCAGCCAGGGACACCCATCCTACGAGCAGTACTTC | CASSQGHPSYEQYF
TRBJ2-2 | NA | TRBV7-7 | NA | TGTGCTAGCAGCTACGGCGGAGGGACGTCCGGGGAGCTGTTTTTT | CASSYGGGTSGELFF
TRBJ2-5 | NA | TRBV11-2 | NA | TGTGCCAGCAGCTTATTACCACAAGGGGTCGAGACCCAGTACTTC | CASSLLPQGVETQYF
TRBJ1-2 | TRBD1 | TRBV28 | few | TGTGCCAGCAGTACCCGGACAGGGGCGAAGTTCTATGGCTACACCTTC | CASSTRTGAKFYGYTF
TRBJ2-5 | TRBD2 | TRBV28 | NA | TGTGCCAGCAGCAAGGGACTAGCGGGAGGAGAGACCCAGTACTTC | CASSKGLAGGETQYF
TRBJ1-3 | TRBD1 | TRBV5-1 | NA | TGCGCCAGCAGCGAGGGACAGATTGGAAACACCATATATTTT | CASSEGQIGNTIYF
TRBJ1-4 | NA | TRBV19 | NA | TGTGCCAGTAGTATCGAGGGAAGGATTTTAGAAAAACTGTTTTTT | CASSIEGRILEKLFF
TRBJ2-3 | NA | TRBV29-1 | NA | TGCAGCGCGGGAGAGGATACGCAGTATTTT | CSAGEDTQYF
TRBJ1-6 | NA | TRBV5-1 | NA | TGCGCCAGCAGCTTGGAATCCCTGAGCTCCTATAATTCACCCCTCCACTTT | CASSLESLSSYNSPLHF
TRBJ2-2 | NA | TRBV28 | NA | TGTGCCAGCAGAGGGGATAGGATCCGGGAGCTGTTTTTT | CASRGDRIRELFF
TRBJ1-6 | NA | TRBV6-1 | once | TGTGCCAGCAGTGAAGGGCGGCTGATGAATAATTCACCCCTCCACTTT | CASSEGRLMNNSPLHF
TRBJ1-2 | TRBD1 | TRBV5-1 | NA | TGCGCCAGCAGCTTGGAAGGGGGCAGTGGCTACACCTTC | CASSLEGGSGYTF
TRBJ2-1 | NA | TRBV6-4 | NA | TGTGCCAGCAGTGAGCAGATGTACAATGAGCAGTTCTTC | CASSEQMYNEQFF
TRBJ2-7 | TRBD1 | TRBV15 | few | TGTGCCACCAGCAGAGGGGGACAGGGGGGTTACGAGCAGTACTTC | CATSRGGQGGYEQYF
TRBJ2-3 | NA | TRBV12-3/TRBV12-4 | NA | TGTGCCAGCAGCAACAGGGGCACAGATACGCAGTATTTT | CASSNRGTDTQYF
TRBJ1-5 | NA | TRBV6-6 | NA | TGTGCCAGCAGTTACTCGAGGACAGAGAATCAGCCCCAGCATTTT | CASSYSRTENQPQHF
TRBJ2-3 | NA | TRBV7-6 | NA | TGTGCCAGCAGCCTGGACTGGCAGAATACGCAGTATTTT | CASSLDWQNTQYF
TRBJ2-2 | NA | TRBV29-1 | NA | TGCAGCGTTGTCCCCCGGGGACAGAACACCGGGGAGCTGTTTTTT | CSVVPRGQNTGELFF
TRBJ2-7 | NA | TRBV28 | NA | TGTGCCAGCAGCAAAACCTCGGTTTCCTACGAGCAGTACTTC | CASSKTSVSYEQYF
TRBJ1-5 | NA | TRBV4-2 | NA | TGTGCCAGCAGCCAAGATACGTCGGGGGACAATCAGCCCCAGCATTTT | CASSQDTSGDNQPQHF
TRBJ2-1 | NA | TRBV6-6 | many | TGTGCCAGCAGTCACAGCGGAGGGGACTACAATGAGCAGTTCTTC | CASSHSGGDYNEQFF
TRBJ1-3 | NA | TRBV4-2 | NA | TGTGCCAGCAGCCAAGAGGAGGTAGGGGGCTCTGGAAACACCATATATTTT | CASSQEEVGGSGNTIYF
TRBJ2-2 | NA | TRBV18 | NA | TGTGCCAGCTCACGGGGAGCCTACACCGGGGAGCTGTTTTTT | CASSRGAYTGELFF
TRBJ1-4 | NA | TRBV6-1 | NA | TGTGCCAGCAGTGAAGGGGGAGTAGGTGTAAAACTGTTTTTT | CASSEGGVGVKLFF
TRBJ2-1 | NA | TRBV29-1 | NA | TGCAGCGTTTTCAGGGGCGGAGTGGTCGCTGAGCAGTTCTTC | CSVFRGGVVAEQFF
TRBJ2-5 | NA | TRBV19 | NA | TGTGCCAGTAGTATAGTGTTAGACAGGAGGGAGACCCAGTACTTC | CASSIVLDRRETQYF
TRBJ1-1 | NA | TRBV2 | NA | TGTGCCAGCTGGGCAGGGTTCGGGAACACTGAAGCTTTCTTT | CASWAGFGNTEAFF
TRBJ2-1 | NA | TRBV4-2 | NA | TGTGCCAGCAGCCAATCATCTTTTAGCTCCTACAATGAGCAGTTCTTC | CASSQSSFSSYNEQFF
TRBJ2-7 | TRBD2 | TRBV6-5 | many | TGTGCCAGCAGTTACTCGAATCCGGGAGGTAACGAGCAGTACTTC | CASSYSNPGGNEQYF
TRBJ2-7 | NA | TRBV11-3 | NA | TGTGCCAGCAGCTTACAGGGATCCGAGCAGTACTTC | CASSLQGSEQYF
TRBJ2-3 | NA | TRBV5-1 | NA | TGCGCCAGCAGCTTGGTGGGGGGACCCGCCGAAGATACGCAGTATTTT | CASSLVGGPAEDTQYF
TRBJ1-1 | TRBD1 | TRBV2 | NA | TGTGCCAGCAGAGACCTTCGGACAGGGGATGACGGCACTGAAGCTTTCTTT | CASRDLRTGDDGTEAFF
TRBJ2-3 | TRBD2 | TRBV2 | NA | TGTGCCAGCTCCGGGGGGGGGACTAGCTTTATAGATACGCAGTATTTT | CASSGGGTSFIDTQYF
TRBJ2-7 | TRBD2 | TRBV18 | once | TGTGCCAGCTCACCAGCACTAGCGGGAGGAACTAGATACGAGCAGTACTTC | CASSPALAGGTRYEQYF
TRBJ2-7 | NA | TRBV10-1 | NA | TGCGCCAGCAGTGATTCCCGGTTCGAGCAGTACTTC | CASSDSRFEQYF
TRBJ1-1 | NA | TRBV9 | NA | TGTGCCAGCAGCGTCCACCCCCTTGCCCCAGAGGGGGTAGCTTTCTTT | CASSVHPLAPEGVAFF
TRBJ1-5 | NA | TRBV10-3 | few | TGTGCCATCAGTGAATCGGGGGGGCGAAATCAGCCCCAGCATTTT | CAISESGGRNQPQHF
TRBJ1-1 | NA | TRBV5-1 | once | TGCGCCAGCAGCTTGACTGAGGACACTGAAGCTTTCTTT | CASSLTEDTEAFF
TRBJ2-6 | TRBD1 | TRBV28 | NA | TGTGCCACCTCGATGACAGGGGGAATCTCTGGGGCCAACGTCCTGACTTTC | CATSMTGGISGANVLTF
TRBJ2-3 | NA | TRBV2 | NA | TGTGCCAGCAGCTTCCCGGATACGCAGTATTTT | CASSFPDTQYF
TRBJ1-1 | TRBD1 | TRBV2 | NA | TGTGCCAGCAGTGACTCTGGGACAGGCTACGCTGAAGCTTTCTTT | CASSDSGTGYAEAFF
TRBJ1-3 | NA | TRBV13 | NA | TGTGCCAGCAGTACAGGGACTGGAAACACCATATATTTT | CASSTGTGNTIYF
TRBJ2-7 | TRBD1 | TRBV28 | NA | TGTGCCAGCAGTGACAGGGTCCCCTACGAGCAGTACTTC | CASSDRVPYEQYF
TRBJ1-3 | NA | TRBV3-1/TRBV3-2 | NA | TGTGCCAGCAGCCAAGAACCAAGAGACACCATATATTTT | CASSQEPRDTIYF
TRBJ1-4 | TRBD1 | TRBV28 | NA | TGTGCCAGCAGTTTAACAGGGGGCAGGTCTAATGAAAAACTGTTTTTT | CASSLTGGRSNEKLFF
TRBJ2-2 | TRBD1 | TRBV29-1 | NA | TGCAGCGTTCGGGCAGGGGGTCGCACCGGGGAGCTGTTTTTT | CSVRAGGRTGELFF